The source of this TCR beta chain is a study of blood T cell repertoires in COVID-19. Across the whole study: From T cells, B-cell-depleted T cells, or PBMCs came the material, which was cDNA or gDNA.

With 4 bases clipped from V and 8 bases from J, the junction kept 7 bases outside the gene matches. The CDR3 spans 15 residues. Germline CDR1 and CDR2: SGHTA and FQGNSA. TCRdb's table, derived via immunoSEQ multiplex PCR, lists solely in-frame clones and lacks some. The top ten clones hold roughly 15% of a sample with approximately 210,000 clones, approximately 82% of them seen once. The source is a man in his forties or fifties who had recovered from COVID-19. This chain links TRBV7-2 with TRBJ1-4; TRBD1 agrees at 10 bases. The specimen sequenced was PBMCs or T cells enriched from blood (not recorded which). This CDR3 is CASSSRDRGGEKLFF. CDR3 nucleotide sequence: TGTGCCAGCAGCTCCCGGGACAGGGGAGGCGAAAAACTGTTTTTT.